The rows below give T cell receptor beta chains drawn from one sample of a study of control samples from healthy donors and cancer patients. Produced via immunoSEQ multiplex PCR; TCRdb's table is partial and in-frame only. The table includes about 180,000 clones, roughly 92% detected once. The sample was blood. All receptors come from a man aged 25-45 years in good health. Each CDR3 is given with its conserved first and last residue. Fields, in order: CDR3 protein, CDR3 DNA, D gene, J gene, V gene. A D gene is named only where the DNA matches it firmly.

cdr3_aa: CASSYGEGSNTEAFF
cdr3_nt: TGTGCCAGCAGTTATGGGGAGGGCTCGAACACTGAAGCTTTCTTT
d_call: .
j_call: TRBJ1-1
v_call: TRBV6-6

cdr3_aa: CASTQGNYGYTF
cdr3_nt: TGTGCCAGCACTCAGGGTAACTATGGCTACACCTTC
d_call: .
j_call: TRBJ1-2
v_call: TRBV6-5

cdr3_aa: CASSPEGGARTEAFF
cdr3_nt: TGTGCCAGCAGCCCAGAGGGGGGGGCGCGGACTGAAGCTTTCTTT
d_call: .
j_call: TRBJ1-1
v_call: TRBV4-2

cdr3_aa: CASTPTGSHTGELFF
cdr3_nt: TGTGCCAGCACACCGACAGGATCCCACACCGGGGAGCTGTTTTTT
d_call: .
j_call: TRBJ2-2
v_call: TRBV27

cdr3_aa: CASSQGVMGSSYEQYF
cdr3_nt: TGCGCCAGCAGCCAAGGGGTGATGGGTAGCTCCTACGAGCAGTACTTC
d_call: .
j_call: TRBJ2-7
v_call: TRBV4-3

cdr3_aa: CASSLLTRFATYEQYF
cdr3_nt: TGTGCCAGCAGCTTACTAACCCGGTTCGCGACCTACGAGCAGTACTTC
d_call: .
j_call: TRBJ2-7
v_call: TRBV11-2

cdr3_aa: CSVFPPGGAGYTF
cdr3_nt: TGCAGCGTTTTCCCCCCGGGGGGCGCGGGCTACACCTTC
d_call: .
j_call: TRBJ1-2
v_call: TRBV29-1

cdr3_aa: CASRPPAPDTGELFF
cdr3_nt: TGTGCCAGCCGGCCCCCGGCACCAGACACCGGGGAGCTGTTTTTT
d_call: .
j_call: TRBJ2-2
v_call: TRBV28

cdr3_aa: CASRVQGTDTQYF
cdr3_nt: TGTGCCAGCAGAGTACAGGGCACGGATACGCAGTATTTT
d_call: .
j_call: TRBJ2-3
v_call: TRBV27

cdr3_aa: CASSLGTTSTDTQYF
cdr3_nt: TGTGCCAGCTCACTCGGGACTACTAGCACAGATACGCAGTATTTT
d_call: TRBD2
j_call: TRBJ2-3
v_call: TRBV18

cdr3_aa: CASSFLTYEQYF
cdr3_nt: TGTGCCAGCAGCTTTCTGACCTACGAGCAGTACTTC
d_call: .
j_call: TRBJ2-7
v_call: TRBV7-2

cdr3_aa: CASSLGYEQYF
cdr3_nt: TGCGCCAGCAGCTTGGGTTACGAGCAGTACTTC
d_call: .
j_call: TRBJ2-7
v_call: TRBV5-1

cdr3_aa: CASSPGTAYPSPQHF
cdr3_nt: TGTGCCAGCAGTCCTGGGACAGCTTACCCTTCACCCCAGCATTTT
d_call: TRBD1
j_call: TRBJ1-5
v_call: TRBV27

cdr3_aa: CASSFTGKYGYTF
cdr3_nt: TGTGCCAGCAGTTTCACAGGGAAGTATGGCTACACCTTC
d_call: .
j_call: TRBJ1-2
v_call: TRBV12-3/TRBV12-4

cdr3_aa: CASSQADRGAMGEQYF
cdr3_nt: TGTGCCAGCAGCCAAGCCGACAGGGGGGCCATGGGCGAGCAGTACTTC
d_call: TRBD1
j_call: TRBJ2-7
v_call: TRBV14

cdr3_aa: CASSSREGSPLHF
cdr3_nt: TGTGCCAGCAGCTCACGGGAGGGTTCACCCCTCCACTTT
d_call: .
j_call: TRBJ1-6
v_call: TRBV7-2

cdr3_aa: CASGTGYNEQFF
cdr3_nt: TGTGCCAGTGGGACAGGGTACAATGAGCAGTTCTTC
d_call: TRBD1
j_call: TRBJ2-1
v_call: TRBV19

cdr3_aa: CSASGTGTSLAGTEAFF
cdr3_nt: TGCAGTGCTAGTGGGACAGGGACCTCCTTAGCGGGCACTGAAGCTTTCTTT
d_call: TRBD1
j_call: TRBJ1-1
v_call: TRBV20-1

cdr3_aa: CSASNQGYGETQYF
cdr3_nt: TGCAGTGCTAGTAATCAGGGGTATGGAGAGACCCAGTACTTC
d_call: .
j_call: TRBJ2-5
v_call: TRBV20-1

cdr3_aa: CASSPGLAGGEQFF
cdr3_nt: TGTGCCAGCTCACCCGGACTAGCGGGAGGTGAGCAGTTCTTC
d_call: TRBD2
j_call: TRBJ2-1
v_call: TRBV18

cdr3_aa: CASSNRDRDGELFF
cdr3_nt: TGTGCCAGCAGCAACCGGGACAGGGACGGGGAGCTGTTTTTT
d_call: TRBD1
j_call: TRBJ2-2
v_call: TRBV3-1/TRBV3-2

cdr3_aa: CASSPLTGSNYGYTF
cdr3_nt: TGTGCCAGCTCACCACTGACAGGGTCGAACTATGGCTACACCTTC
d_call: TRBD1
j_call: TRBJ1-2
v_call: TRBV18

cdr3_aa: CASSLPGLRTEQYF
cdr3_nt: TGTGCCAGCAGCCTTCCGGGACTAAGGACTGAGCAGTACTTC
d_call: TRBD2
j_call: TRBJ2-7
v_call: TRBV5-4

cdr3_aa: CASSALRDGYTF
cdr3_nt: TGTGCCAGCAGTGCCCTCAGGGATGGCTACACCTTC
d_call: .
j_call: TRBJ1-2
v_call: TRBV6-2/TRBV6-3

cdr3_aa: CSVGENTGELFF
cdr3_nt: TGCAGCGTTGGTGAGAACACCGGGGAGCTGTTTTTT
d_call: .
j_call: TRBJ2-2
v_call: TRBV29-1

cdr3_aa: CASKTSGAGNEQFF
cdr3_nt: TGCGCCAGCAAGACTAGCGGCGCTGGGAATGAGCAGTTCTTC
d_call: TRBD2
j_call: TRBJ2-1
v_call: TRBV5-1